This T cell receptor beta chain emerged from a study of blood T cell repertoires in COVID-19. This clone came up once. Trimming removed 5 bases from V and 8 bases from J, with 15 bases in between. The length of the CDR3 is 13 residues. Looked up from germline, CDR1 is SEHNR and CDR2 is FQNEAQ (reference sequence). Assay: immunoSEQ multiplex PCR; the TCRdb copy retains only in-frame clones and omits some. The sample carries roughly 160,000 clones, around 85% recorded once. The TCR was taken from a woman aged 80 or older with COVID-19, enrolled during active disease. This rearrangement joins TRBV7-9 to TRBJ1-1; D gene unclear. What was sequenced was peripheral blood. The CDR3: CASSPAGTIEAFF. The CDR3 DNA reads as TGTGCCAGCAGCCCGGCAGGCACGATCGAAGCTTTCTTT. The full variable domain, completed using reference TRBV7-9 and TRBJ1-1, is DTGVSQNPRHKITKRGQNVTFRCDPISEHNRLYWYRQTLGQGPEFLTYFQNEAQLEKSRLLSDRFSAERPKGSFSTLEIQRTEQGDSAMYLCASSPAGTIEAFFGQGTRLTVV.